The 29 T cell receptor beta chains presented below share a single source sample, sequenced in a study of blood T cells in healthy people across ages (dated by TCRdb to the mid-2010s). Preparation of the library involved 5' RACE. Sequenced using an Illumina HiSeq 2500. A second PCR of roughly 7 to 12 cycles was run with a J-beta primer mix and a sample-barcoded 5' primer. The raw public data were reprocessed by TCRdb itself: fastp quality trimming at Q25, MiXCR clonotype calling, in-frame beta chains only. Rows matching on CDR3 protein sequence are summarized as one entry with the most common DNA and genes. For this sample there are fewer than 750,000 distinct CDR3 sequences; approximately 52% appear just once. The ten largest clones take up 13% of the sample. Sequenced input: blood. The receptor source for this set is a woman over 75 in good health.

The V call is TRBV5-1, the J call TRBJ2-6; 12 bases map to TRBD2. This CDR3 has 16 residues. The germline V gene has CDR1 SGHRS and CDR2 YFSETQ. V gave up 4 bases and J gave up 3 bases; unmatched junction bases: 2. The CDR3 DNA is TGCGCCAGCAGCCGACTAGCGGGAGATGGGGCCAACGTCCTGACTTTC. Translated, it gives CASSRLAGDGANVLTF.

Of note for this clonotype: A much bigger clone sits one base away, suggesting this may be a read error. The chain recombines TRBV12-3 or TRBV12-4 with TRBJ2-5; no definite D call. Trimming left V 4 bases short and J 11 bases short, with 8 bases between. The CDR3 length is 10 residues. The CDR3 region has the DNA TGTGCCAGCAGTTACAATCAGCAGTACTTC. Its translation: CASSYNQQYF.

This chain uses TRBV12-3 or TRBV12-4 with TRBJ2-7, with D possibly matching TRBD2 (7 bases). The DNA end is more similar to TRBJ2-5, so the J call may be wrong. This CDR3 contains 15 residues. The CDR3 nucleotides read TGTGCCAGCAGTTTGAACGGGGGGCGAGGGGAGACCCAGTACTTC. This translates into CASSLNGGRGETQYF.

The CDR3 loop reads CASSLDTQTAGYF. CDR3 sequence (DNA): TGCGCCAGCAGCTTGGACACACAAACCGCAGGGTATTTT. The rearrangement uses TRBV5-1 and TRBJ2-3, with unresolved D. The germline V and J ends were trimmed by 0 bases and 14 bases, with 16 bases remaining between them. The CDR3 is 13 residues long. Germline V gene lookup returns CDR1 SGHRS and CDR2 YFSETQ.

The CDR3 DNA sequence: TGTGCCAGCAGTCGGGACACCCGCTGGGAGCAGTACTTC. It yields the protein CASSRDTRWEQYF. The chain employs TRBV6-5 and TRBJ2-4; TRBD1 might be the D (6 bases). CDR3 size: 13 residues. Germline V gene lookup returns CDR1 MNHEY and CDR2 SVGAGI. The germline V and J ends were trimmed by 5 bases and 13 bases, with 18 bases remaining between them.

V gene TRBV29-1 combines with J gene TRBJ2-3, with 8 bases fitting TRBD2. This CDR3 contains 15 residues. Trimming removed 5 bases from V and 1 base from J; junction bases left unmatched: 8. Germline values: CDR1 SQVTM, CDR2 ANQGSEA. The CDR3 DNA reads as TGCAGCGTTCTTCCAGCGGGAGACGGCACAGATACGCAGTATTTT. It specifies CSVLPAGDGTDTQYF.

The chain joins TRBV30 to TRBJ1-1, with 9 bases fitting TRBD1. V was clipped by 3 bases and J by 11 bases; unmatched bases: 10. Germline CDR1 and CDR2: GTSNPN and SVGIG (reference sequence). This CDR3 contains 13 residues. The CDR3, as DNA: TGTGCCTGGAGAGGGACAGGGAGATCGGGGGCTTTCTTT. Its protein product is CAWRGTGRSGAFF.

Turning to this clonotype: One junction end does not reproduce the germline sequence, and a read error may be involved. V usage is TRBV9 and J usage is TRBJ2-3, with D perhaps matching TRBD2 (7 bases). Germline values: CDR1 SGDLS, CDR2 YYNGEE. The length of the CDR3 is 16 residues. As DNA, the CDR3 is TGTGCCAGCAGCGGGGGAGGGGGGTGGTCTACAGATCCGCAGTATTTT. It codes for CASSGGGGWSTDPQYF.

This clonotype was detected many times. This chain links TRBV6-5 with TRBJ1-2; tentative D call: TRBD1 (6 bases). Germline CDR1 reads MNHEY; CDR2 reads SVGAGI. V dropped 2 bases and J dropped 2 bases, with 12 bases sitting between them. The CDR3 is 15 residues long. CDR3 sequence (DNA): TGTGCCAGCAGTTACGGACAGAGCCTGAACTATGGCTACACCTTC. Encoded protein: CASSYGQSLNYGYTF.

As regards this clonotype: A junction boundary mismatches the germline segment, possibly from a read error. The J gene is TRBJ2-1, the V gene TRBV28; 11 nucleotides match TRBD2. Germline CDR1 MDHEN, CDR2 SYDVKM. The CDR3 is made up of 15 amino acids. Here the CDR3 reads CASSKGTSGNNGQFF. DNA of the CDR3: TGTGCCAGCAGTAAGGGGACTAGCGGCAACAATGGGCAGTTCTTC.

This chain joins TRBV12-3 or TRBV12-4 and TRBJ1-2; D is unresolved. CDR3 length: 13 amino acids. Trimming took 2 bases from V and 7 from J, leaving 11 bases between them. CDR3 sequence reads: CASSLLDPGGYTF. The CDR3 DNA follows: TGTGCCAGCAGTTTATTGGACCCGGGTGGCTACACCTTC.

The table lists this clonotype with many counts. V usage is TRBV25-1 and J usage is TRBJ1-2; 7 positions match TRBD1. The germline V gene has CDR1 MGHDK and CDR2 SYGVNS. After removal of 10 bases from V and 7 bases from J, the junction contained 6 bases not matched to a gene. The CDR3 sequence is 11 residues long. The CDR3 DNA reads as TGTGCCACCAAACAGGGGCTTGGCTACACCTTC. Protein: CATKQGLGYTF.

The chain couples TRBV28 to TRBJ2-5; D is ambiguous. Deletions cut 6 bases from V and 5 bases from J, with 19 bases between. CDR3 size: 15 residues. Germline lookup yields CDR1 MDHEN and CDR2 SYDVKM. The CDR3 region has the DNA TGTGCCAGCAGCGACTCACCCCCTAACGGGGAGACCCAGTACTTC. Amino acid sequence: CASSDSPPNGETQYF.

Concerning this clonotype itself: With a much larger clone just one base away, this may be a read error. The chain couples TRBV28 to TRBJ2-1, with no clear D. The ends were cut back, 5 bases at V and 12 bases at J, with 14 bases in the middle. The CDR3 is 12 residues long. Germline V CDR1 and CDR2: MDHEN, SYDVKM. The CDR3 nucleotides read TGTGCCAGCAGTCTAAGGGTCCATGGGCAGTTCTTC. The encoded protein is CASSLRVHGQFF.

V is TRBV19 and J is TRBJ2-3; possible D gene TRBD2, 6 bases. Trimming took off 6 bases at V and 7 bases at J, with 14 bases between the two ends. This CDR3 comprises 13 residues. CDR1 LNHDA and CDR2 SQIVND come from the germline V gene (reference sequence). The chain's CDR3 is CASRRNGGNTQYF. The CDR3 bases are TGTGCCAGTAGGAGAAACGGGGGAAATACGCAGTATTTT.

This clonotype was found many times. This sequence joins TRBV9 and TRBJ2-5; weak D call: TRBD1 (6 bases). Germline V CDR1 and CDR2: SGDLS, YYNGEE. Trimming cost V 1 base and J 1 base, with 8 bases left between them. The CDR3 consists of 14 residues. CDR3 protein: CASSVQGTQETQYF. In DNA form, the CDR3 reads TGTGCCAGCAGCGTACAGGGGACCCAAGAGACCCAGTACTTC.

The chain employs TRBV12-3 or TRBV12-4 and TRBJ2-4, with D tentatively TRBD2 (5 bases). The CDR3 is made up of 16 amino acids. V shed 3 bases and J shed 0 bases, with 12 bases lying between them. CDR3 protein: CASSLRESLAKNIQYF. CDR3 in DNA: TGTGCCAGCAGTTTGAGGGAATCCCTAGCCAAAAACATTCAGTACTTC.

V and J are TRBV20-1 and TRBJ2-3, with 13 nucleotides matching TRBD2. V was clipped by 0 bases and J by 4 bases; unmatched bases: 7. This CDR3 region has 17 residues. Germline lookup yields CDR1 DFQATT and CDR2 SNEGSKA (reference sequence). CDR3 DNA: TGCAGTGCTAGAGACCCTAGGACTAGCGGGGGATCAGATACGCAGTATTTT. It yields the protein CSARDPRTSGGSDTQYF.

In the case of this clonotype: A much larger clone sits a single nucleotide away, making a read error possible. The gene calls are TRBV7-8 and TRBJ2-5, with a tentative D call TRBD2 (6 bases). V lost 3 bases to trimming and J lost 2 bases, with 13 bases between them. The CDR3 is 15 residues long. Germline loops: CDR1 SGHVS, CDR2 FQNEAQ. CDR3 amino acids: CASSFLRGEQETQYF. CDR3 in DNA: TGTGCCAGCAGCTTTTTGCGGGGAGAACAAGAGACCCAGTACTTC. Full variable domain (rest looked up from reference TRBV7-8 and TRBJ2-5): GAGVSQSPRYKVAKRGQDVALRCDPISGHVSLFWYQQALGQGPEFLTYFQNEAQLDKSGLPSDRFFAERPEGSVSTLKIQRTQQEDSAVYLCASSFLRGEQETQYFGPGTRLLVL.

The V gene is TRBV20-1, the J gene TRBJ2-3, with D perhaps TRBD1 or TRBD2 (6 bases each). Trimming removed 6 bases from V and 5 bases from J, with 21 bases in between. Germline CDR1 reads DFQATT; CDR2 reads SNEGSKA (reference sequence). There are 15 residues in the CDR3. This chain's CDR3 is CSASRWGAVVDTQYF. CDR3 in DNA: TGCAGTGCCTCCCGTTGGGGGGCGGTGGTAGATACGCAGTATTTT.

The chain links TRBV6-2 or TRBV6-3 to TRBJ1-1, with unresolved D. Germline CDR1 is MNHEY and CDR2 is SVGEGT. This CDR3 region has 14 residues. The V gene lost 2 bases and the J gene lost 0 bases, with 7 bases spanning the gap. CDR3 loop: CASSYDDLNTEAFF. CDR3 sequence (DNA): TGTGCCAGCAGTTACGATGACCTGAACACTGAAGCTTTCTTT.

This clonotype was counted at least ten times. This rearrangement joins TRBV29-1 to TRBJ2-1; perhaps D is TRBD1 or TRBD2 (5 bases each). Trimming took off 7 bases at V and 9 bases at J, with 22 bases between the two ends. The V gene's germline CDR1 is SQVTM and CDR2 ANQGSEA. CDR3 length: 14 amino acids. The DNA for the CDR3 is TGCAGCGCTTCGATGGGGGAAGCCTCCGGTGAGCAGTTCTTC. It is translated as CSASMGEASGEQFF.

Note on this clonotype: Given a much more abundant clone one base away, this may be a read error. The chain combines TRBV20-1 with TRBJ2-7, with D tentatively TRBD2 (5 bases). V lost 1 base, J lost 3 bases, and 10 bases lay in between. The length of the CDR3 is 13 residues. The germline gives CDR1 DFQATT, CDR2 SNEGSKA (reference sequence). The CDR3 DNA is TGCAGTGCTAGAGGTGGGAGCGGCTACGAGCAGTACTTC. Its protein product is CSARGGSGYEQYF.

The chain has TRBV29-1 and TRBJ1-2, with 9 nucleotides matching TRBD1. This CDR3 has 15 residues. In germline, CDR1 is SQVTM, CDR2 ANQGSEA. Losses at the gene ends were 6 bases for V and 5 bases for J; bases not matched to a gene: 13. DNA of the CDR3: TGCAGCGTATACGGATGGGACAGGGCCTTATATGGCTACACCTTC. Encoded protein: CSVYGWDRALYGYTF.

This clonotype was detected a few times. V is TRBV11-2 and J is TRBJ1-1; no reliable D call. Germline CDR1 SGHAT, CDR2 FQNNGV. Trimming took 1 base from V and 0 from J, leaving 9 bases between them. This CDR3 is 15 amino acids long. The CDR3 sequence: CASSLVRGMNTEAFF. The DNA for the CDR3 is TGTGCCAGCAGCTTAGTCCGGGGAATGAACACTGAAGCTTTCTTT.

This clonotype turned up a few times. The chain has TRBV6-1 and TRBJ2-1, with TRBD1 matching 7 bases. CDR3 length equals 14 residues. The V gene's germline CDR1 is MNHNS and CDR2 SASEGT. The junction had 4 bases not matched to a gene; V was cut back by 6 bases and J by 2 bases. The CDR3 DNA sequence: TGTGCCAGCAGGTCAGGGGGAACCTACAATGAGCAGTTCTTC. Translating it yields CASRSGGTYNEQFF.

This sequence joins TRBV20-1 and TRBJ2-5; the D is unclear. Gene TRBJ2-7 matches the end of the DNA better, so the J call may be wrong. This CDR3 has 15 residues. Germline assignment: CDR1 DFQATT and CDR2 SNEGSKA (reference sequence). CDR3 DNA sequence: TGCAGTGCTAGTAGGGATCAGGAACTCGTCCACGAGCAGTACTTC. Translating it yields CSASRDQELVHEQYF.

The chain joins TRBV20-1 to TRBJ2-1; 8 bases match TRBD2. Germline assignment: CDR1 DFQATT and CDR2 SNEGSKA (reference sequence). This CDR3 has 13 amino acids. This CDR3 reads CSPTSGSANEQFF. In nucleotides, the CDR3 is TGCAGCCCCACTAGCGGCTCTGCCAATGAGCAGTTCTTC.

The chain recombines TRBV6-5 with TRBJ2-5; tentative D call: TRBD1 (5 bases). The V end lost 6 bases, the J end lost 1 base, and 9 bases lay between the germline ends. Germline CDR1 reads MNHEY; CDR2 reads SVGAGI. The CDR3 totals 13 residues. CDR3 protein: CASRFQGQETQYF. In DNA, the CDR3 is TGTGCCAGCAGGTTTCAGGGCCAAGAGACCCAGTACTTC.